This is a list of T cell receptor beta chains from one sample in a study of blood T cell repertoires in COVID-19. The data were produced by immunoSEQ multiplex PCR, yet TCRdb's version contains in-frame clones alone and is incomplete. Of roughly 100,000 clones in the sample, around four fifths were seen once. Sequencing was done on a sample of peripheral blood. The receptors shown here come from a woman aged 70-85 years with acute or convalescent COVID-19. Each CDR3 is given with its conserved first and last residue. Each record gives: D gene, V gene, J gene, CDR3 protein. A D gene is named only where the DNA matches it firmly.

d_gene: TRBD1; v_gene: TRBV5-5; j_gene: TRBJ2-7; CDR3aa: CASSFSDRGDYEQYF
d_gene: TRBD1; v_gene: TRBV27; j_gene: TRBJ2-1; CDR3aa: CASSPQWTGGYEQFF
d_gene: .; v_gene: TRBV29-1; j_gene: TRBJ1-1; CDR3aa: CSGGGEALGTEAFF
d_gene: .; v_gene: TRBV19; j_gene: TRBJ2-2; CDR3aa: CALRAGETGELFF
d_gene: TRBD1; v_gene: TRBV3-1/TRBV3-2; j_gene: TRBJ1-4; CDR3aa: CASSYRGPGEKLFF
d_gene: .; v_gene: TRBV5-1; j_gene: TRBJ1-2; CDR3aa: CASSLVGTAMAGDYGYTF
d_gene: .; v_gene: TRBV6-2/TRBV6-3; j_gene: TRBJ2-1; CDR3aa: CASSYRGAGSSYNEQFF
d_gene: TRBD1; v_gene: TRBV28; j_gene: TRBJ1-1; CDR3aa: CASREPGQGWAEAFF
d_gene: .; v_gene: TRBV4-2; j_gene: TRBJ1-3; CDR3aa: CASSQQTIQGAVRNTIYF
d_gene: .; v_gene: TRBV5-8; j_gene: TRBJ1-2; CDR3aa: CASSLVGASYGYTF
d_gene: .; v_gene: TRBV19; j_gene: TRBJ1-2; CDR3aa: CASSIDRRGTGYTF
d_gene: .; v_gene: TRBV18; j_gene: TRBJ1-2; CDR3aa: CASSLAQTTLYGYTF
d_gene: .; v_gene: TRBV27; j_gene: TRBJ1-5; CDR3aa: CASSPDRPYQPQHF
d_gene: .; v_gene: TRBV7-8; j_gene: TRBJ1-2; CDR3aa: CASSLGVVRQTSNYGYTF
d_gene: .; v_gene: TRBV6-5; j_gene: TRBJ1-5; CDR3aa: CASSYPIGGINQPQHF
d_gene: TRBD1; v_gene: TRBV7-2; j_gene: TRBJ1-1; CDR3aa: CASSLESGGSEAFF
d_gene: .; v_gene: TRBV19; j_gene: TRBJ2-2; CDR3aa: CASSFSRLNTGELFF
d_gene: TRBD1; v_gene: TRBV5-6; j_gene: TRBJ1-2; CDR3aa: CASSGTAMLSYGYTF
d_gene: TRBD1; v_gene: TRBV5-6; j_gene: TRBJ1-2; CDR3aa: CASSLGAGGYYTF
d_gene: TRBD1; v_gene: TRBV27; j_gene: TRBJ2-6; CDR3aa: CASGRDRIVTGANVLTF
d_gene: .; v_gene: TRBV12-2; j_gene: TRBJ1-1; CDR3aa: CASRPRDRGRNLNTEAFF
d_gene: TRBD1; v_gene: TRBV2; j_gene: TRBJ2-7; CDR3aa: CASSKLGQSPIYEQYF
d_gene: .; v_gene: TRBV10-3; j_gene: TRBJ2-2; CDR3aa: CGSLAENTGELFF
d_gene: .; v_gene: TRBV5-1; j_gene: TRBJ1-3; CDR3aa: CASSLPGGNTIYF
d_gene: .; v_gene: TRBV28; j_gene: TRBJ2-5; CDR3aa: CASSSYTRGGTEGQETQYF
d_gene: .; v_gene: TRBV19; j_gene: TRBJ2-3; CDR3aa: CASSIAGGHTDTQYF
d_gene: .; v_gene: TRBV7-9; j_gene: TRBJ1-4; CDR3aa: CASSLGQINEKLFF
d_gene: .; v_gene: TRBV7-2; j_gene: TRBJ2-6; CDR3aa: CASSLGGSGANVLTF
d_gene: TRBD2; v_gene: TRBV9; j_gene: TRBJ2-7; CDR3aa: CASSVGRGRGYEQYF
d_gene: .; v_gene: TRBV19; j_gene: TRBJ1-2; CDR3aa: CASSGQLANYGYTF
d_gene: .; v_gene: TRBV6-6; j_gene: TRBJ1-3; CDR3aa: CASSYGAVSGNTIYF
d_gene: TRBD2; v_gene: TRBV27; j_gene: TRBJ2-7; CDR3aa: CASSFALSGGPYEQYF
d_gene: .; v_gene: TRBV18; j_gene: TRBJ1-2; CDR3aa: CASSPLLQDTYGYTF
d_gene: .; v_gene: TRBV2; j_gene: TRBJ2-3; CDR3aa: CASMASLIDTQYF
d_gene: TRBD2; v_gene: TRBV7-2; j_gene: TRBJ2-5; CDR3aa: CASSLGAGGGETQYF
d_gene: .; v_gene: TRBV5-1; j_gene: TRBJ1-1; CDR3aa: CASSSGRDEAFF
d_gene: TRBD2; v_gene: TRBV27; j_gene: TRBJ2-1; CDR3aa: CASSPLIAGGYNEQFF
d_gene: TRBD1; v_gene: TRBV6-4; j_gene: TRBJ1-1; CDR3aa: CASSTTGLDTEAFF
d_gene: .; v_gene: TRBV7-2; j_gene: TRBJ2-1; CDR3aa: CASSPAIGGQFF
d_gene: TRBD1; v_gene: TRBV24-1; j_gene: TRBJ2-5; CDR3aa: CATAPPGTGVETQYF